What follows are 26 T cell receptor beta chains derived from one specimen sequenced in a study of cytomegalovirus exposure and HLA in healthy donors. PCR involved 60 Vbeta and 13 Jbeta primers. Generated by immunoSEQ multiplex PCR, the TCRdb table keeps only in-frame clones and is missing some. The repertoire consists of about 170,000 clones, with less than 90% occurring once and the leading ten covering about 4.3%. Sample: PBMCs. The receptors originated from a woman between 45 and 65 years old in good health and CMV-seropositive.

The chain carries TRBV27 and TRBJ2-3, with 7 bases matching TRBD2. CDR1 MNHEY and CDR2 SMNVEV come from the germline V gene (reference sequence). V gave up 0 bases and J gave up 2 bases; unmatched junction bases: 8. The CDR3 has 17 residues. The CDR3 region has the DNA TGTGCCAGCAGTTTATCGACGACTAGCTCTTTCACAGATACGCAGTATTTT. It yields the protein CASSLSTTSSFTDTQYF.

This chain uses TRBV4-3 with TRBJ2-5, with TRBD2 identical over 9 bases. After removal of 1 base from V and 5 bases from J, the junction contained 5 bases not matched to a gene. CDR1 is LGHNA and CDR2 is YSLEER in the germline V gene. This CDR3 is 15 amino acids long. The CDR3 DNA is TGCGCCAGCAGCCAAGCCCTAGCGGGATGGGAGACCCAGTACTTC. Translating it yields CASSQALAGWETQYF.

The chain couples TRBV6-1 to TRBJ2-2; 10 bases align to TRBD2. The CDR3 length is 15 residues. V trimming: 6 bases; J trimming: 5 bases; junction bases outside the gene matches: 6. Germline V gene data show CDR1 as MNHNS and CDR2 as SASEGT. The CDR3 loop is CASRTAGGETGELFF. The CDR3 DNA sequence: TGTGCCAGCAGAACAGCGGGGGGGGAAACCGGGGAGCTGTTTTTT.

The V and J genes are TRBV7-3 and TRBJ1-1; D call uncertain. The V and J ends lost 2 bases and 7 bases respectively, with 8 bases between them. The CDR3 contains 12 residues. In germline, CDR1 is SGHTA, CDR2 FQGTGA. CDR3 amino acids: CASSLAGGEAFF. The CDR3 nucleotides are TGTGCCAGCAGCTTAGCCGGCGGTGAAGCTTTCTTT.

The J gene is TRBJ2-2, the V gene TRBV2; 7 nucleotides line up with TRBD1. Germline CDR1 reads SNHLY; CDR2 reads FYNNEI. V was clipped by 0 bases and J by 3 bases; unmatched bases: 1. This CDR3 is built from 15 residues. The CDR3 spells CASSEATGYTGELFF. The CDR3 DNA sequence: TGTGCCAGCAGTGAAGCGACAGGGTACACCGGGGAGCTGTTTTTT.

A single count supports this clone. The rearrangement joins TRBV10-3 to TRBJ1-5, with 10 nucleotides matching TRBD1. The V segment lost 6 bases and the J segment 6 bases; nucleotides outside the gene matches: 8. This CDR3 has 15 amino acids. CDR1 ENHRY and CDR2 SYGVKD come from the germline V gene. In nucleotides, the CDR3 is TGTGCCATCAGCGCAAGGGACAGGGGTCCTCAGCCCCAGCATTTT. Encoded protein: CAISARDRGPQPQHF.

The chain recombines TRBV27 with TRBJ1-2; D might be TRBD1 (5 bases). This CDR3 is built from 14 residues. Germline V CDR1 and CDR2: MNHEY, SMNVEV (reference sequence). V lost 3 bases and J lost 7, with 15 bases in between. The CDR3 coding sequence is TGTGCCAGCAGTTTTCGGCAGGGAGGAGGTGGCTACACCTTC. This translates into CASSFRQGGGGYTF.

This chain joins TRBV18 and TRBJ2-5; 10 bases are shared with TRBD2. The CDR3 covers 17 residues. CDR1 is KGHSH and CDR2 is LQKENI in the germline V gene. The ends lost 1 base at V and 4 bases at J; junction bases unmatched: 9. The CDR3 coding sequence is TGTGCCAGCTCACCACTCCCAGCGGGGGGGCCCGGAGAGACCCAGTACTTC. It translates to CASSPLPAGGPGETQYF.

This clone was observed a few times. The CDR3, as DNA: TGCGCCAGCAGCTTGGACCCTAGTCCCTACAATGAGCAGTTCTTC. Translation: CASSLDPSPYNEQFF. J is TRBJ2-1 and V is TRBV5-1; D is undetermined. The germline V gene has CDR1 SGHRS and CDR2 YFSETQ. Trimming stripped 0 bases from V and 2 bases from J, with 9 bases between. CDR3 length: 15 residues.

This rearrangement joins TRBV7-2 to TRBJ2-5, with D perhaps TRBD1 (5 bases). The CDR3 runs 13 residues. The ends were cut back, 5 bases at V and 6 bases at J, with 13 bases in the middle. The germline V gene encodes CDR1 SGHTA and CDR2 FQGNSA. The chain's CDR3 is CASSPSRAKTQYF. The CDR3 bases are TGTGCCAGCAGCCCATCCAGGGCAAAGACCCAGTACTTC. Filled out from reference TRBV7-2 and TRBJ2-5, the complete variable domain reads GAGVSQSPSNKVTEKGKDVELRCDPISGHTALYWYRQSLGQGLEFLIYFQGNSAPDKSGLPSDRFSAERTGGSVSTLTIQRTQQEDSAVYLCASSPSRAKTQYFGPGTRLLVL.

V and J are TRBV7-2 and TRBJ2-7, with D possibly being TRBD2 (6 bases). This CDR3 region has 15 residues. Germline values: CDR1 SGHTA, CDR2 FQGNSA. V was clipped by 3 bases and J by 3 bases, with 15 bases between them. The CDR3: CASSLDPGRNYEQYF. The CDR3 DNA reads TGTGCCAGCAGCTTGGATCCAGGGAGGAACTACGAGCAGTACTTC.

The rearrangement uses TRBV7-9 and TRBJ1-2; no clear D gene. The CDR3 is made up of 14 amino acids. CDR1 is SEHNR, CDR2 FQNEAQ, per germline (reference sequence). Trimming left V 1 base short and J 7 bases short, with 13 bases between. The CDR3 DNA is TGTGCCAGCAGCTTAGATCGGGGATACGGTGGCTACACCTTC. Its translation: CASSLDRGYGGYTF. Using reference TRBV7-9 and TRBJ1-2 for the parts outside the CDR3, the full variable domain is DTGVSQNPRHKITKRGQNVTFRCDPISEHNRLYWYRQTLGQGPEFLTYFQNEAQLEKSRLLSDRFSAERPKGSFSTLEIQRTEQGDSAMYLCASSLDRGYGGYTFGSGTRLTVV.

The chain joins TRBV19 to TRBJ1-5, with D unclear. CDR3 size: 13 residues. Germline values: CDR1 LNHDA, CDR2 SQIVND (reference sequence). V lost 7 bases and J 7 bases, leaving 14 bases between the germline ends. The DNA for the CDR3 is TGTGCCAGTAAAAGCGAGGGCGGCCAGCCCCAGCATTTT. Translating it yields CASKSEGGQPQHF.

The chain is built from TRBV6-5 and TRBJ2-2; D perhaps matches TRBD1 (5 bases). The CDR3 runs to 15 residues. Deletions cut 6 bases from V and 4 bases from J, with 15 bases between. Germline values: CDR1 MNHEY, CDR2 SVGAGI. Written as DNA, the CDR3 is TGTGCCAGCAGCCCGGGCGACAGCTCCACCGGGGAGCTGTTTTTT. Translation gives CASSPGDSSTGELFF.

The chain has TRBV23-1 and TRBJ2-7; D is perhaps TRBD2 (6 bases). TRBV23-1 is treated as an ORF (open reading frame) with a function not yet certain. The CDR3 covers 21 residues. V lost 0 bases, J lost 3 bases, and 30 bases lay in between. The CDR3 sequence is CASSQSGRTGSRQPDYYEQYF. DNA for the CDR3: TGCGCCAGCAGTCAATCTGGGAGGACGGGCAGCCGGCAACCGGACTACTACGAGCAGTACTTC.

CDR3 bases: TGTGCCAGCAGCCAAGCTAGGTGGGACACTGAAGCTTTCTTT. Its protein product is CASSQARWDTEAFF. V and J are TRBV14 and TRBJ1-1, with D hard to call. Per the germline V gene, CDR1 is SGHDN and CDR2 is FVKESK. This CDR3 contains 14 residues. The V end was cut by 1 base, the J end by 3 bases, with 9 bases between.

The CDR3 sequence is CSFQGAGEKLFF. The CDR3 nucleotides read TGCAGCTTCCAGGGGGCTGGTGAAAAACTGTTTTTT. The V gene is TRBV29-1, the J gene TRBJ1-4; TRBD1 aligns across 8 bases. The CDR3 loop spans 12 amino acids. Germline V gene lookup returns CDR1 SQVTM and CDR2 ANQGSEA. J lost 7 bases, V lost 8 bases, and 6 bases had no gene match.

The rearrangement links TRBV6-4 to TRBJ1-5, with D uncertain. The CDR3 is 15 amino acids. V lost 4 bases and J 0 bases, leaving 10 bases between the germline ends. Germline CDR1 is MRHNA and CDR2 is SNTAGT. The CDR3 reads CASSVKLNSNQPQHF. As DNA, the CDR3 is TGTGCCAGCAGTGTAAAGCTAAATAGCAATCAGCCCCAGCATTTT.

V usage is TRBV7-6 and J usage is TRBJ2-1; D is perhaps TRBD1 (6 bases). Germline CDR1 reads SGHVS; CDR2 reads FNYEAQ. Trimming pared 2 bases from V and 2 bases from J, leaving 10 bases between. There are 15 residues in the CDR3. The chain's CDR3 is CASSLFAGAYNEQFF. The CDR3 DNA follows: TGTGCCAGCAGCTTATTTGCAGGGGCCTACAATGAGCAGTTCTTC. Combining the CDR3 with reference TRBV7-6 and TRBJ2-1 gives the whole variable domain GAGVSQSPRYKVTKRGQDVALRCDPISGHVSLYWYRQALGQGPEFLTYFNYEAQQDKSGLPNDRFSAERPEGSISTLTIQRTEQRDSAMYRCASSLFAGAYNEQFFGPGTRLTVL.

This clone has a single count. The V gene is TRBV4-1, the J gene TRBJ2-3, with D tentatively TRBD2 (5 bases). From germline, CDR1 is MGHRA and CDR2 YSYEKL. The CDR3 has 15 amino acids. With 0 bases removed from V and 1 base from J, the gap between germline ends came to 8 bases. The CDR3 region is CASSQEPAGTDTQYF. The CDR3 DNA reads as TGCGCCAGCAGCCAAGAGCCAGCGGGCACAGATACGCAGTATTTT.

The chain combines TRBV28 with TRBJ1-2; perhaps TRBD1 as D (5 bases). V dropped 3 bases and J dropped 4 bases, with 12 bases sitting between them. Looked up from germline, CDR1 is MDHEN and CDR2 is SYDVKM. The CDR3 sequence is 14 residues long. CDR3 sequence reads: CASSLVPQGYGYTF. The CDR3, as DNA: TGTGCCAGCAGTTTGGTCCCCCAGGGCTATGGCTACACCTTC.

The J gene is TRBJ1-1, the V gene TRBV19, with D possibly matching TRBD1 (6 bases). Looked up from germline, CDR1 is LNHDA and CDR2 is SQIVND (reference sequence). The V end was cut by 7 bases, the J end by 6 bases, with 24 bases between. The CDR3 spans 16 residues. The CDR3: CASTLVGGALKAEAFF. CDR3 DNA: TGTGCCAGTACGTTAGTCGGGGGGGCTTTGAAAGCTGAAGCTTTCTTT.

CDR3 DNA: TGTGCCAGCAGCCAAGCCGGATCGGGAGGGTCCGATTGCTTTTTT. Its translation: CASSQAGSGGSDCFF. The chain couples TRBV4-2 to TRBJ1-4; D not resolved. CDR1 is LGHNA, CDR2 YNFKEQ, per germline. Trimming stripped 1 base from V and 17 bases from J, with 23 bases between. CDR3 length: 15 amino acids.

This clone was counted a few times. CDR3 coding DNA: TGTGCCAGCAGCTTACGGCAGGGGGCCAGGGAGCAGTACTTC. It codes for CASSLRQGAREQYF. This chain joins TRBV7-2 and TRBJ2-7; 8 nucleotides line up with TRBD1. CDR1 and CDR2 from the germline V gene are SGHTA and FQGNSA. The CDR3 loop spans 14 amino acids. V trimming: 2 bases; J trimming: 7 bases; junction bases outside the gene matches: 7.

The chain couples TRBV4-2 to TRBJ2-6; D not certain. V lost 0 bases and J lost 0, with 9 bases in between. Germline-derived CDR1 and CDR2 are LGHNA and YNFKEQ. CDR3 length: 17 amino acids. The CDR3 DNA sequence: TGTGCCAGCAGCCAAGAGAACTATCTCTCTGGGGCCAACGTCCTGACTTTC. Its translation: CASSQENYLSGANVLTF.

In this sample, this clone turned up a few times. The rearrangement joins TRBV5-8 to TRBJ2-1; the D gene is possibly TRBD2 (5 bases). V lost 3 bases to trimming and J lost 5 bases, with 6 bases between them. CDR1 and CDR2 (germline): SGHTS, YDEGEE. The CDR3 has 12 residues. The CDR3 nucleotides are TGTGCCAGCAGCTGGGGAGACAATGAGCAGTTCTTC. The encoded protein is CASSWGDNEQFF.